Sequencing of this TCR beta chain was carried out in a study of cytomegalovirus exposure and HLA in healthy donors. General study points: Later analysis identified about 18,000 TCR beta sequences associated with HLA alleles, using a false discovery rate threshold of 0.05. Clonal expansion was found to be greater in HLA-associated TCR beta chains than in equally common others in a later analysis.

Vbeta (60) and Jbeta (13) primers were used in the PCR. Sequencing was performed with immunoSEQ multiplex PCR; in TCRdb, only in-frame clones are kept and a portion is missing. The sample gives some 140,000 clones, approximately 77% of which show up once; 1.1% to 1.5% is in the top ten. About this clone itself: Its antigen remains unknown.

Whereas donors were nominally healthy upon sampling, unrecorded immune exposures were probable. CDR3 length equals 17 residues. V was clipped by 0 bases and J by 0 bases, with 9 bases between them. Per the germline V gene, CDR1 is LGHNA and CDR2 is YSLEER. The genes are TRBV4-3 and TRBJ2-6; D remains unclear. This TCR was recovered from a woman aged 40 to 50 in good health and CMV-seronegative. The sequenced sample consisted of PBMCs. The CDR3 DNA follows: TGCGCCAGCAGCCAAGAAAGTAGTTCCTCTGGGGCCAACGTCCTGACTTTC. Amino acid sequence: CASSQESSSSGANVLTF.